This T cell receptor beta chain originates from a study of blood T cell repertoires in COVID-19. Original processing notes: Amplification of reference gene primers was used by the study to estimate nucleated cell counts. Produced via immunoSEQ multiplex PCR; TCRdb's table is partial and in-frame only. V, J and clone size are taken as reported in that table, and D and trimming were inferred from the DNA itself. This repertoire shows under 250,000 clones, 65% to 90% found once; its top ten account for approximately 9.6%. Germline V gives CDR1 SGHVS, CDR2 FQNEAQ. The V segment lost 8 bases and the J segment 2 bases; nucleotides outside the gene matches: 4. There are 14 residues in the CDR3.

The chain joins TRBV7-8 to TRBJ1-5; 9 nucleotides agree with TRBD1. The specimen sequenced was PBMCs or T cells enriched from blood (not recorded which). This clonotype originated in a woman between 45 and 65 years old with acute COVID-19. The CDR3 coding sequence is TGTGCCAGCGGCGGGACAGGGCGCAATCAGCCCCAGCATTTT. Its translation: CASGGTGRNQPQHF. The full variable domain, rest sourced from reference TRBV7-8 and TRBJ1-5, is GAGVSQSPRYKVAKRGQDVALRCDPISGHVSLFWYQQALGQGPEFLTYFQNEAQLDKSGLPSDRFFAERPEGSVSTLKIQRTQQEDSAVYLCASGGTGRNQPQHFGDGTRLSIL.